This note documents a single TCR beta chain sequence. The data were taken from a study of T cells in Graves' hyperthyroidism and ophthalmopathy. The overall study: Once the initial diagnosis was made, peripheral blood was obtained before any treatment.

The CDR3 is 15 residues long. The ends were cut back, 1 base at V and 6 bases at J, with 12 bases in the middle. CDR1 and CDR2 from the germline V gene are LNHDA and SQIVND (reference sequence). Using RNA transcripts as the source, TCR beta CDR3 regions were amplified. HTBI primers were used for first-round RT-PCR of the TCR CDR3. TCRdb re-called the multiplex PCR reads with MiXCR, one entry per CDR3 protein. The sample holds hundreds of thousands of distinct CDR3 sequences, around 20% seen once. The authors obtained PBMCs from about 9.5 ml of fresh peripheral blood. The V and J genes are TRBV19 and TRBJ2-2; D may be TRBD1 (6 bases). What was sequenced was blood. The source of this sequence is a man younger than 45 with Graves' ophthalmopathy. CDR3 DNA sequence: TGTGCCAGTAGTATAGGGAGCGCAGGGGCCGGGGAGCTGTTTTTT. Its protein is CASSIGSAGAGELFF.